The next 9 T cell receptor beta chains were all read from a single sample in a study of T cell responses to AZD1222 COVID-19 vaccine. Data came from immunoSEQ multiplex PCR; TCRdb stores just in-frame clones and leaves some out. Of around 200,000 clones listed, about 91% are singletons. This specimen was peripheral blood, taken on day 0 of AZD1222 vaccination. The source of these receptors is an adult in good health.

The chain employs TRBV6-6 and TRBJ1-3; 12 nucleotides line up with TRBD1. This CDR3 contains 17 residues. Germline V gene sequence: CDR1 MNHNY, CDR2 SVGAGI (reference sequence). J lost 2 bases, V lost 5 bases, and 7 bases had no gene match. The CDR3 DNA is TGTGCCAGCAGTCGAGGGACAGGGGGCGCGACTGGAAACACCATATATTTT. This codes for CASSRGTGGATGNTIYF.

This chain connects TRBV27 to TRBJ1-2; D possibly corresponds to TRBD1 (5 bases). Between the trimmed V and J ends, which lost 6 bases and 4 bases, there was a span of 9 bases. This CDR3 is built from 12 residues. Germline values: CDR1 MNHEY, CDR2 SMNVEV (reference sequence). The CDR3 DNA reads as TGTGCCAGCAGGGGGGGGTCCTATGGCTACACCTTC. Translation gives CASRGGSYGYTF.

V and J are TRBV7-6 and TRBJ2-7; TRBD1 or TRBD2 may be the D gene (6 bases each). CDR1 is SGHVS and CDR2 is FNYEAQ in the germline V gene. The germline V and J ends were trimmed by 2 bases and 0 bases, with 11 bases remaining between them. The CDR3 runs 15 residues. CDR3 nucleotides: TGTGCCAGCAGCTTACGTGGGGGGCCCTCCTACGAGCAGTACTTC. It specifies CASSLRGGPSYEQYF.

This clone appeared once. The chain has TRBV5-6 and TRBJ2-1; D remains unclear. CDR3 length: 11 amino acids. Germline V gene sequence: CDR1 SGHDT, CDR2 YYEEEE. V was pared by 2 bases and J by 10 bases, with 7 bases between. As DNA, the CDR3 is TGTGCCAGCAGCTTCCAGGAGGAGCAGTTCTTC. Its translation: CASSFQEEQFF.

V is TRBV27 and J is TRBJ1-1, with D unresolved. Between the trimmed V and J ends, which lost 5 bases and 1 base, there was a span of 14 bases. This CDR3 contains 15 residues. Germline loops: CDR1 MNHEY, CDR2 SMNVEV (reference sequence). The chain's CDR3 is CASSHRTQRNTEAFF. The DNA of the CDR3 is TGTGCCAGCAGTCACCGGACTCAGAGGAACACTGAAGCTTTCTTT.

The count of this clone is one. The V and J genes are TRBV24-1 and TRBJ2-3; 8 bases align to TRBD1. CDR3 length equals 16 residues. The junction had 11 bases not matched to a gene; V was cut back by 7 bases and J by 3 bases. The germline V gene has CDR1 KGHDR and CDR2 SFDVKD. The CDR3 sequence is CATSRLTGTGTDTQYF. The CDR3 DNA sequence: TGTGCCACCAGCAGACTCACCGGGACAGGAACAGATACGCAGTATTTT.

The rearrangement links TRBV7-9 to TRBJ1-4, with no clear D. The CDR3 has 15 residues. Trimming left V 1 base short and J 8 bases short, with 14 bases between. Germline CDR1 reads SEHNR; CDR2 reads FQNEAQ (reference sequence). CDR3 nucleotide sequence: TGTGCCAGCAGCTTAGAGGCAGGTGCGGGAGAAAAACTGTTTTTT. This codes for CASSLEAGAGEKLFF.

The chain links TRBV12-5 to TRBJ2-3, with 7 bases fitting TRBD1. This CDR3 comprises 16 residues. The J segment lost 2 bases and the V segment lost 4 bases, leaving 9 bases of the junction unmatched. CDR1 LGHNT and CDR2 FRNRAP come from the germline V gene. This CDR3 is CASGSGTATHTDTQYF. CDR3 DNA: TGTGCTAGTGGTTCCGGGACAGCGACGCACACAGATACGCAGTATTTT. Based on the CDR3 plus reference TRBV12-5 and TRBJ2-3, the full variable domain is DARVTQTPRHKVTEMGQEVTMRCQPILGHNTVFWYRQTMMQGLELLAYFRNRAPLDDSGMPKDRFSAEMPDATLATLKIQPSEPRDSAVYFCASGSGTATHTDTQYFGPGTRLTVL.

The table lists this clone with a count of one. The chain uses TRBV5-6 and TRBJ2-5, with 11 bases that match TRBD2. The germline gives CDR1 SGHDT, CDR2 YYEEEE. The V gene end was trimmed by 1 base and the J gene end by 5 bases; junction bases not matched to a gene: 1. This CDR3 comprises 14 residues. Here the CDR3 DNA reads TGTGCCAGCAGCTTGACTAGCGGGAGTGAGACCCAGTACTTC. Translating gives CASSLTSGSETQYF.